The 30 T cell receptor beta chains in this list originate from one sample, sequenced in a study of glioma-infiltrating T cells. Using RNA template, CDR3s of TCR alpha and beta were amplified with iRepertoire arm-PCR. MiXCR, applied by TCRdb to the multiplex PCR reads, yields one record per CDR3 protein. The table lists 300,000 to 450,000 distinct CDR3 sequences, roughly 41% of them singletons. Input material: glioma tissue, nonneoplastic brain tissue, or PBMCs (not recorded which). These receptors were collected from a human donor with low-grade glioma or glioblastoma, undergoing nonglioma brain surgery, or in good health (not recorded which).

The V and J genes are TRBV28 and TRBJ2-7; 7 nucleotides agree with TRBD2. CDR3 size: 14 residues. After removal of 5 bases from V and 3 bases from J, the junction contained 7 bases not matched to a gene. Germline V CDR1 and CDR2: MDHEN, SYDVKM. The CDR3 bases are TGTGCCAGCAGTATAGGACTAGAGGACTACGAGCAGTACTTC. Translating gives CASSIGLEDYEQYF.

The sample holds many counts of this clonotype. V is TRBV27 and J is TRBJ2-7, with 12 bases aligning to TRBD2. Germline V gene data show CDR1 as MNHEY and CDR2 as SMNVEV (reference sequence). There are 18 residues in the CDR3. J gave up 3 bases and V 1 base, and 10 bases lay outside the gene matches. CDR3 sequence reads: CASSLYSTSGSPLYEQYF. CDR3 coding DNA: TGTGCCAGCAGTTTATACTCGACTAGCGGGAGCCCCCTCTACGAGCAGTACTTC.

The V gene is TRBV27, the J gene TRBJ2-3, with 9 bases aligning to TRBD2. This CDR3 spans 16 amino acids. With V trimmed by 2 bases and J by 7 bases, 10 bases remained unmatched. Germline loops: CDR1 MNHEY, CDR2 SMNVEV (reference sequence). CDR3 sequence: CASSLTEAGGPNTQYF. In DNA form, the CDR3 reads TGTGCCAGCAGTTTAACAGAAGCGGGAGGTCCCAATACGCAGTATTTT.

This chain uses TRBV18 with TRBJ2-3, with D hard to call. Germline values: CDR1 KGHSH, CDR2 LQKENI. The CDR3 runs 11 residues. V lost 3 bases to trimming and J lost 8 bases, with 6 bases between them. CDR3 nucleotides: TGTGCCAGCTCACCTGGAGTTACGCAGTATTTT. Its translation: CASSPGVTQYF.

This clonotype was counted many times. The chain employs TRBV27 and TRBJ2-7; tentative D call: TRBD1 (5 bases). V lost 6 bases and J 7 bases, leaving 13 bases between the germline ends. CDR3 length equals 12 residues. Germline assignment: CDR1 MNHEY and CDR2 SMNVEV (reference sequence). CDR3 protein: CASSPGRGEQYF. CDR3 bases: TGTGCCAGCAGCCCCGGTAGGGGAGAGCAGTACTTC.

A note on this clonotype: A much larger clone differs from this one at a single base, so this may be a read error. This chain links TRBV20-1 with TRBJ2-3; 8 bases match TRBD1. This CDR3 has 15 residues. V lost 4 bases and J lost 0; bases outside the gene matches: 6. Germline V gene lookup returns CDR1 DFQATT and CDR2 SNEGSKA (reference sequence). CDR3 DNA: TGCAGTGCTATAGTTGGGGACAGGAGCACAGATACGCAGTATTTT. This translates into CSAIVGDRSTDTQYF.

There are a few counts of this clonotype. Here the CDR3 DNA reads TGTGCCAGCAGTTCTCTCCCGGGTGATAGCGGATCCTACGAGCAGTACTTC. Translated: CASSSLPGDSGSYEQYF. J is TRBJ2-7 and V is TRBV6-2 or TRBV6-3; tentatively, D is TRBD2 (6 bases). Looked up from germline, CDR1 is MNHEY and CDR2 is SVGEGT. The CDR3 is 17 residues long. V was clipped by 4 bases and J by 1 base, with 20 bases between them.

The chain is built from TRBV6-2 or TRBV6-3 and TRBJ1-2; 8 positions agree with TRBD1. The junction had 7 bases not matched to a gene; V was cut back by 2 bases and J by 8 bases. Germline V CDR1 and CDR2: MNHEY, SVGEGT. This CDR3 has 14 amino acids. Here the CDR3 reads CASSYPGTGEGYTF. CDR3 nucleotide sequence: TGTGCCAGCAGTTACCCGGGGACAGGTGAAGGCTACACCTTC.

This clonotype has a handful of counts. J is TRBJ2-7 and V is TRBV7-2, with TRBD2 identical over 10 bases. CDR1 is SGHTA and CDR2 is FQGNSA in the germline V gene. V lost 5 bases, J lost 2 bases, and 15 bases stayed unmatched. The CDR3 extends over 18 amino acids. CDR3 residues: CASSRGVLGLADTYEQYF. In nucleotides, the CDR3 is TGTGCCAGCAGCCGGGGCGTTCTAGGACTAGCGGATACCTACGAGCAGTACTTC. The variable domain in full, with the rest retrieved from reference TRBV7-2 and TRBJ2-7, is GAGVSQSPSNKVTEKGKDVELRCDPISGHTALYWYRQSLGQGLEFLIYFQGNSAPDKSGLPSDRFSAERTGGSVSTLTIQRTQQEDSAVYLCASSRGVLGLADTYEQYFGPGTRLTVT.

This sequence joins TRBV10-3 and TRBJ2-1, with D perhaps matching TRBD1 (6 bases). Germline V lookup: CDR1 ENHRY, CDR2 SYGVKD. The CDR3 totals 13 residues. V lost 9 bases, J lost 7 bases, and 16 bases lay in between. Written as DNA, the CDR3 is TGTGCCATACCGGGACAAAGATCTAATGAGCAGTTCTTC. It specifies CAIPGQRSNEQFF.

This clonotype was seen more than once but under ten times. The CDR3 protein is CASSLARPGELFF. DNA of the CDR3: TGTGCCAGCAGCTTAGCGCGGCCCGGGGAGCTGTTTTTT. The chain links TRBV7-2 to TRBJ2-2; D ambiguous. Germline loops: CDR1 SGHTA, CDR2 FQGNSA. The germline V and J ends were trimmed by 0 bases and 6 bases, with 5 bases remaining between them. CDR3 length: 13 amino acids.

With respect to this clonotype: This may stem from a read error, because a much larger clone lies one nucleotide away. The chain joins TRBV20-1 to TRBJ2-7, with 8 bases matching TRBD2. The trim removed 3 bases at V and 2 bases at J, leaving 6 bases unmatched. This CDR3 has 14 residues. CDR1 and CDR2 from the germline V gene are DFQATT and SNEGSKA (reference sequence). As DNA, the CDR3 is TGCAGTGCTAGCATAGCGGGAATCACCTACGAGCAGTACTTC. Amino acids: CSASIAGITYEQYF.

This clonotype was counted at least ten times. This sequence joins TRBV20-1 and TRBJ2-7, with 8 bases matching TRBD2. The J segment lost 0 bases and the V segment lost 5 bases, leaving 9 bases of the junction unmatched. CDR1 is DFQATT, CDR2 SNEGSKA, per germline (reference sequence). CDR3 size: 15 residues. CDR3 in DNA: TGCAGTGCTCCAAAAGCGGGAGATAGCTCCTACGAGCAGTACTTC. It encodes CSAPKAGDSSYEQYF.

This sequence joins TRBV6-2 or TRBV6-3 and TRBJ2-1; D perhaps matches TRBD1 (5 bases). This CDR3 contains 17 residues. The V gene lost 0 bases and the J gene lost 2 bases, with 14 bases spanning the gap. Germline lookup yields CDR1 MNHEY and CDR2 SVGEGT. The CDR3 sequence: CASSYSQQGNPYNEQFF. DNA for the CDR3: TGTGCCAGCAGTTACTCCCAGCAGGGCAATCCCTACAATGAGCAGTTCTTC.

V and J are TRBV24-1 and TRBJ1-2; TRBD1 might be the D (5 bases). Germline V gives CDR1 KGHDR, CDR2 SFDVKD. This CDR3 contains 14 residues. V was cut by 4 bases and J by 8 bases, with 16 bases left in between. The CDR3 DNA reads TGTGCCACCAGTGAAAGGGGCAGCTATGGGGGCTACACCTTC. Translating gives CATSERGSYGGYTF.

In its sample, this clonotype was seen a few times. V is TRBV7-8 and J is TRBJ2-7, with no clear D. Trimming cost V 7 bases and J 0 bases, with 19 bases left between them. The CDR3 length is 16 residues. Germline V gives CDR1 SGHVS, CDR2 FQNEAQ. CDR3 nucleotide sequence: TGTGCCAGCACCCACTCCTCAGCAGGTGACTCCTACGAGCAGTACTTC. This encodes CASTHSSAGDSYEQYF.

The CDR3 is CASGWWQSTDTQYF. CDR3 nucleotide sequence: TGTGCCAGTGGCTGGTGGCAGAGCACAGATACGCAGTATTTT. The V call is TRBV6-2 or TRBV6-3, the J call TRBJ2-3; D is unresolved. The CDR3 extends over 14 amino acids. Trimming left V 9 bases short and J 0 bases short, with 13 bases between. CDR1 and CDR2 (germline): MNHEY, SVGEGT.

This chain's CDR3 is CASSLRVGEQYF. The CDR3 region has the DNA TGTGCCAGCAGCCTTAGGGTGGGCGAGCAGTACTTC. This chain connects TRBV5-6 to TRBJ2-7; the D is unclear. There are 12 residues in the CDR3. The germline V gene encodes CDR1 SGHDT and CDR2 YYEEEE. V lost 4 bases and J 6 bases, leaving 11 bases between the germline ends.

The CDR3 coding sequence is TGCGCCAGCAGCCAAGATTGGGCCGAGCAGTACTTC. This translates into CASSQDWAEQYF. The chain is built from TRBV4-1 and TRBJ2-7; unclear D gene. This CDR3 is built from 12 residues. Germline CDR1 is MGHRA and CDR2 is YSYEKL. Trimming shortened V by 0 bases and J by 6 bases, and 6 bases separated the two germline ends.

The CDR3 coding sequence is TGTGCCACCAGCAGAGTTCCCCACATCGATGTTTCCTACGAGCAGTACTTC. Protein sequence: CATSRVPHIDVSYEQYF. The chain combines TRBV15 with TRBJ2-7; D is unresolved. CDR1 and CDR2 (germline): LNHNV, YYDKDF (reference sequence). The CDR3 consists of 17 residues. V was cut by 1 base and J by 1 base, with 17 bases left in between.

For this clonotype: One base away lies a much larger clone, so this may be a sequencing read error. The gene calls are TRBV6-1 and TRBJ2-7; TRBD1 agrees at 7 bases. V trimming: 5 bases; J trimming: 4 bases; junction bases outside the gene matches: 8. The CDR3 extends over 14 amino acids. Germline values: CDR1 MNHNS, CDR2 SASEGT. The CDR3 here is CASSLTGATYEQYF. DNA for the CDR3: TGTGCCAGCAGTCTAACAGGGGCGACATACGAGCAGTACTTC.

This clonotype appeared many times. This chain connects TRBV7-8 to TRBJ2-3; weak D call: TRBD1 (5 bases). The CDR3 totals 15 residues. In germline, CDR1 is SGHVS, CDR2 FQNEAQ. The ends were cut back, 5 bases at V and 1 base at J, with 13 bases in the middle. The DNA of the CDR3 is TGTGCCAGCAGCCCAAGCGTACAGGGCACAGATACGCAGTATTTT. It encodes CASSPSVQGTDTQYF.

The chain uses TRBV6-1 and TRBJ2-3; TRBD2 aligns across 12 bases. The CDR3 totals 15 residues. J was trimmed by 5 bases and V by 7 bases; bases with no gene match: 7. The germline gives CDR1 MNHNS, CDR2 SASEGT. This CDR3 is CASTPLAGGQDTQYF. CDR3 in DNA: TGTGCCAGCACCCCACTAGCGGGAGGCCAAGATACGCAGTATTTT.

This clonotype came up a few times. V usage is TRBV24-1 and J usage is TRBJ2-1; weak D call: TRBD2 (5 bases). Trimming pared 4 bases from V and 7 bases from J, leaving 22 bases between. The germline CDR1 and CDR2 sequences are KGHDR and SFDVKD. The CDR3 length is 17 residues. CDR3 region: CATSDNAGLVAGNEQFF. The CDR3 bases are TGTGCCACCAGTGACAACGCGGGCCTAGTTGCAGGTAATGAGCAGTTCTTC.

This clonotype occurred a few times. The gene calls are TRBV7-9 and TRBJ1-1; no firm D call. CDR3 length: 13 amino acids. Germline CDR1 reads SEHNR; CDR2 reads FQNEAQ (reference sequence). Between the trimmed V and J ends, which lost 3 bases and 8 bases, there was a span of 13 bases. The CDR3 DNA follows: TGTGCCAGCAGCTTGCTAACGGCGAGGGAAGCTTTCTTT. Residues: CASSLLTAREAFF.

V is TRBV20-1 and J is TRBJ2-1; 10 bases map to TRBD2. The J segment lost 8 bases and the V segment lost 7 bases, leaving 5 bases of the junction unmatched. There are 12 residues in the CDR3. CDR1 is DFQATT, CDR2 SNEGSKA, per germline (reference sequence). This CDR3 is CSGTSGHDEQFF. CDR3 coding DNA: TGCAGTGGGACTAGCGGACACGATGAGCAGTTCTTC.

V gene TRBV20-1 combines with J gene TRBJ1-6; weak D call: TRBD1 (6 bases). CDR3 length: 16 residues. V lost 5 bases and J 7 bases, leaving 21 bases between the germline ends. Germline V gene lookup returns CDR1 DFQATT and CDR2 SNEGSKA (reference sequence). Written as DNA, the CDR3 is TGCAGTGCTTCGCCTTGGTGGGGGGGCACCAATTCACCCCTCCACTTT. This gives the protein CSASPWWGGTNSPLHF.

This chain links TRBV20-1 with TRBJ1-2, with D possibly TRBD1 on 6 matching bases. Germline CDR1 DFQATT, CDR2 SNEGSKA (reference sequence). CDR3 length: 13 amino acids. Trimming took off 0 bases at V and 7 bases at J, with 12 bases between the two ends. In DNA form, the CDR3 reads TGCAGTGCTAGAGATTTCGGGGGGCTTGGCTACACCTTC. Translating gives CSARDFGGLGYTF.

The V gene is TRBV2, the J gene TRBJ1-2; weak D call: TRBD1 (6 bases). The CDR3 runs 14 residues. CDR1 and CDR2 from the germline V gene are SNHLY and FYNNEI. V was pared by 5 bases and J by 0 bases, with 10 bases between. As DNA, the CDR3 is TGTGCCAGCAGTCCAAACAGGGCTAACTATGGCTACACCTTC. This translates into CASSPNRANYGYTF.

This chain joins TRBV20-1 and TRBJ1-2, with D maybe TRBD1 (5 bases). Germline values: CDR1 DFQATT, CDR2 SNEGSKA (reference sequence). The germline V and J ends were trimmed by 1 base and 5 bases, with 11 bases remaining between them. The CDR3 loop spans 13 amino acids. DNA for the CDR3: TGCAGTGCTAGAGCAGGGTATTCATATGGCTACACCTTC. Protein product: CSARAGYSYGYTF.